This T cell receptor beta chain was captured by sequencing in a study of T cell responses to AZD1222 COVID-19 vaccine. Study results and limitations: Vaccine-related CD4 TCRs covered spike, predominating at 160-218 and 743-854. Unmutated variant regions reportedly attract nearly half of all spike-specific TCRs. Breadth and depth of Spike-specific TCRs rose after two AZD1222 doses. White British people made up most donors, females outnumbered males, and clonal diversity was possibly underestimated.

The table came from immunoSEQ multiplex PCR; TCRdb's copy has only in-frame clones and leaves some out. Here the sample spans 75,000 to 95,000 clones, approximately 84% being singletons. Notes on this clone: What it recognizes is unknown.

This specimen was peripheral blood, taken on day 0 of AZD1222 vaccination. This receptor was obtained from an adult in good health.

The CDR3 protein is CASSEYAYPEQYF. The CDR3 nucleotides are TGTGCCAGCAGTGAGTACGCTTACCCCGAGCAGTACTTC. The V and J genes are TRBV6-1 and TRBJ2-7; D remains unclear. Deletions cut 3 bases from V and 6 bases from J, with 12 bases between. There are 13 residues in the CDR3. CDR1 is MNHNS, CDR2 SASEGT, per germline.